What follows is one T cell receptor beta chain and its context. This sample stems from a study of cytomegalovirus exposure and HLA in healthy donors. Produced via immunoSEQ multiplex PCR; TCRdb's table is partial and in-frame only. Of around 130,000 clones in the sample, under 90% were seen once. Sequenced material: PBMCs. This sequence was found in a man under 40 in good health and CMV-seronegative.

The CDR3 DNA sequence: TGTGCCACCAGCAGACCGTTAGGGACACGCACTGGAAACACCATATATTTT. This encodes CATSRPLGTRTGNTIYF. This chain connects TRBV15 to TRBJ1-3, with a tentative D call TRBD1 (6 bases). Germline loops: CDR1 LNHNV, CDR2 YYDKDF (reference sequence). V lost 2 bases to trimming and J lost 2 bases, with 16 bases between them. The CDR3 is 17 residues long.